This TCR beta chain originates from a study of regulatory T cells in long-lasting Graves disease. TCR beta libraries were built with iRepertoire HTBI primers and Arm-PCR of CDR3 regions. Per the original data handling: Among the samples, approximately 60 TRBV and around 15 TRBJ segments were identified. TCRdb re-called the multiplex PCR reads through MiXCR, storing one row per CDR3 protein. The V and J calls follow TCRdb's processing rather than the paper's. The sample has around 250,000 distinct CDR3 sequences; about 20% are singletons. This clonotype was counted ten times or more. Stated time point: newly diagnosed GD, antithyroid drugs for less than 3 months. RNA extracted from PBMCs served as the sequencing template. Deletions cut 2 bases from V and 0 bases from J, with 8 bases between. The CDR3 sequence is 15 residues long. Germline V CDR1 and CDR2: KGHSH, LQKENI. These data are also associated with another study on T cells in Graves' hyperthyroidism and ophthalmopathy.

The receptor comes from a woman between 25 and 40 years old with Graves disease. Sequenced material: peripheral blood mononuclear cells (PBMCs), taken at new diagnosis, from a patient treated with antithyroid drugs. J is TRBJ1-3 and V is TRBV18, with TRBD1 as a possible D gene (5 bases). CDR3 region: CASSPEQVSGNTIYF. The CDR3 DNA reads TGTGCCAGCTCACCAGAACAGGTCTCTGGAAACACCATATATTTT.